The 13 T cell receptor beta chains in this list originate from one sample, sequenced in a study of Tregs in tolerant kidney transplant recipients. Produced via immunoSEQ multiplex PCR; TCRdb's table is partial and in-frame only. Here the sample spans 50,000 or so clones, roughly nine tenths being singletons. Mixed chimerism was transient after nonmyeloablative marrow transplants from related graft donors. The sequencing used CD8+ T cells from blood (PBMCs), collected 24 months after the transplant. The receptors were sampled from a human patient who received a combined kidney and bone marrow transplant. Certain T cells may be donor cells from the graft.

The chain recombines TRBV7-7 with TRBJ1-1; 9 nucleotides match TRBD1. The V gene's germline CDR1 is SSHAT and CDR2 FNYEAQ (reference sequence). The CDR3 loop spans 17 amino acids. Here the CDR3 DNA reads TGTGCACCAGCCGAGGGGGGGACAGGGTTACCGAACACTGAAGCTTTCTTT. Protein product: CAPAEGGTGLPNTEAFF.

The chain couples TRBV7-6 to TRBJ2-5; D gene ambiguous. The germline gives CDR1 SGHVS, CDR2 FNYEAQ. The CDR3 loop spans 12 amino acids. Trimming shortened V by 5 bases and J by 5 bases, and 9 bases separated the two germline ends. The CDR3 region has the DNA TGTGCCAGCAGCATAGTCCGGGAGACCCAGTACTTC. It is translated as CASSIVRETQYF.

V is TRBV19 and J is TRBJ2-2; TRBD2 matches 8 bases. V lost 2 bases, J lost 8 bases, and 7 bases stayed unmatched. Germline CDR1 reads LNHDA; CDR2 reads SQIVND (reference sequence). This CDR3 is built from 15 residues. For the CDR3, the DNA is TGTGCCAGTAGTATAACTAGCGGAGTATCGGGGGAGCTGTTTTTT. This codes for CASSITSGVSGELFF.

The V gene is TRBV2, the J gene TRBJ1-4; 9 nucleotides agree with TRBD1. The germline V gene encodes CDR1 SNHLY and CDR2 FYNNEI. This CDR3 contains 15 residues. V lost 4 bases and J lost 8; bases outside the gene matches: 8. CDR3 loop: CASSVFRDREEKLFF. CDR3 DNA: TGTGCCAGCAGTGTCTTCCGGGACAGGGAAGAAAAACTGTTTTTT.

The CDR3 protein is CAWSLLGLQETQYF. In DNA, the CDR3 is TGTGCCTGGAGTCTCCTGGGACTACAAGAGACCCAGTACTTC. J is TRBJ2-5 and V is TRBV30; 7 nucleotides match TRBD2. Germline CDR1 GTSNPN, CDR2 SVGIG (reference sequence). The CDR3 length is 14 residues. Losses at the gene ends were 2 bases for V and 2 bases for J; bases not matched to a gene: 5.

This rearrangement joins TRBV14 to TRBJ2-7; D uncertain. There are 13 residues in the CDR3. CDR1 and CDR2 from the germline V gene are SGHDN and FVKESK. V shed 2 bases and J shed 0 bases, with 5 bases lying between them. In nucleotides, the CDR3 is TGTGCCAGCAGCCAAACAGTCTCCTACGAGCAGTACTTC. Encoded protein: CASSQTVSYEQYF.

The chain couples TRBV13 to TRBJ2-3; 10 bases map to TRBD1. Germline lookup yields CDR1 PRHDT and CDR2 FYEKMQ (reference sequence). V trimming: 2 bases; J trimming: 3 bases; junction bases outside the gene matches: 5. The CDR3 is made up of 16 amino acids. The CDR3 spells CASSLSRDRGTDTQYF. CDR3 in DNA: TGTGCCAGCAGCTTATCCCGGGACAGGGGTACAGATACGCAGTATTTT.

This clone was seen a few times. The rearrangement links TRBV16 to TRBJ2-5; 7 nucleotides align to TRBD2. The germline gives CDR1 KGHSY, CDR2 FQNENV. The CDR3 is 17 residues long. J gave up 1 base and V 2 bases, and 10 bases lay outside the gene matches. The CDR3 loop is CASSQLLPGEGQETQYF. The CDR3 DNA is TGTGCCAGCAGCCAACTACTTCCTGGGGAGGGCCAAGAGACCCAGTACTTC.

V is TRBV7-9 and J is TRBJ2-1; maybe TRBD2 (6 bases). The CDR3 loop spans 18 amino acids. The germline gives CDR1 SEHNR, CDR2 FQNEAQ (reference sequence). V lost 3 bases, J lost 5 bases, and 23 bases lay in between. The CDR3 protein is CASSLVDPGTQTHNEQFF. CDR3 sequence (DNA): TGTGCCAGCAGCTTGGTGGACCCCGGGACTCAAACCCACAATGAGCAGTTCTTC.

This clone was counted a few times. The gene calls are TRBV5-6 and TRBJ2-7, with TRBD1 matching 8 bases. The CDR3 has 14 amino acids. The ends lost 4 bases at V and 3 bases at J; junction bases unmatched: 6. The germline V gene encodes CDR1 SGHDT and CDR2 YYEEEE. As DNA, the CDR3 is TGTGCCAGCAGCGGGGACAGGAATAACTACGAGCAGTACTTC. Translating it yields CASSGDRNNYEQYF. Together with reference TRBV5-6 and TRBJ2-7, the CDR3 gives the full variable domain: DAGVTQSPTHLIKTRGQQVTLRCSPKSGHDTVSWYQQALGQGPQFIFQYYEEEERQRGNFPDRFSGHQFPNYSSELNVNALLLGDSALYLCASSGDRNNYEQYFGPGTRLTVT.

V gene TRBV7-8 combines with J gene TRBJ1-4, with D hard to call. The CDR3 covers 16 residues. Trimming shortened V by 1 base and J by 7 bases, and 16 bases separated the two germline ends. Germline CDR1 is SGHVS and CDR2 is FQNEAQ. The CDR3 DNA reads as TGTGCCAGCAGCTTAGTTGTGGCGGACTACGGTGAAAAACTGTTTTTT. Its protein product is CASSLVVADYGEKLFF.

The CDR3 nucleotides are TGTGCCAGCAGCCAGACAGGGACTCAGCCCCAGCATTTT. This gives the protein CASSQTGTQPQHF. The chain uses TRBV4-2 and TRBJ1-5; 7 bases align to TRBD1. Germline V CDR1 and CDR2: LGHNA, YNFKEQ. Trimming cost V 3 bases and J 6 bases; bases outside gene matches: 2. The CDR3 runs 13 residues.

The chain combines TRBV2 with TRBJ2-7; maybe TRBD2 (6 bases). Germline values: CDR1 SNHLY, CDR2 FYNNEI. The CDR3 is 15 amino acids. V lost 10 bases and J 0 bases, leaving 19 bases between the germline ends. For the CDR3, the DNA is TGTGCCACCTTAATGTCGGGGGATAGCTCCTACGAGCAGTACTTC. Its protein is CATLMSGDSSYEQYF.